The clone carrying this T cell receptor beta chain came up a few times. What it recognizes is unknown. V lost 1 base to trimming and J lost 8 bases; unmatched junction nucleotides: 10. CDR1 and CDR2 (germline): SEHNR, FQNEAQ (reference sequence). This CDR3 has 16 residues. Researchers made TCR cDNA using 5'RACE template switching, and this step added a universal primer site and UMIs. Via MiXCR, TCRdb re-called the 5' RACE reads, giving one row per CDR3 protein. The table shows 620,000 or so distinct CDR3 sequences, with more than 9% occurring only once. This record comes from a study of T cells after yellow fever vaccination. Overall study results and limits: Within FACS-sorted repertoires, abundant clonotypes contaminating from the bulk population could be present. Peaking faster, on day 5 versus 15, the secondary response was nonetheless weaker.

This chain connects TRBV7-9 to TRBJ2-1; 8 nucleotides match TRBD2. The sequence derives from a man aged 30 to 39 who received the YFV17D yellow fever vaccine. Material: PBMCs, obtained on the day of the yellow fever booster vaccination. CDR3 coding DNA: TGTGCCAGCAGCTTAGTGGGATCGGGAGGGTCAGATGAGCAGTTCTTC. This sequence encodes CASSLVGSGGSDEQFF.